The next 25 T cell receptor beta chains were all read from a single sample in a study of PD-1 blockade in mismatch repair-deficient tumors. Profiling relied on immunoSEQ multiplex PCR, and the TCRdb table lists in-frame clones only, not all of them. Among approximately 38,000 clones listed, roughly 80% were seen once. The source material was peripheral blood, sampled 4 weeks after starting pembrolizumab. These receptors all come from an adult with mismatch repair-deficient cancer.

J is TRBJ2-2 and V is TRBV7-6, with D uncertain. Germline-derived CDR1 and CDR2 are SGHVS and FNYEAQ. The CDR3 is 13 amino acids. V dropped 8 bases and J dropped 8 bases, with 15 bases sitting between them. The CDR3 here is CASSFNFGGELFF. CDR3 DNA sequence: TGTGCCAGCTCCTTTAATTTCGGAGGGGAGCTGTTTTTT. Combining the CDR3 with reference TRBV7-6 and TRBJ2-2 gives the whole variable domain GAGVSQSPRYKVTKRGQDVALRCDPISGHVSLYWYRQALGQGPEFLTYFNYEAQQDKSGLPNDRFSAERPEGSISTLTIQRTEQRDSAMYRCASSFNFGGELFFGEGSRLTVL.

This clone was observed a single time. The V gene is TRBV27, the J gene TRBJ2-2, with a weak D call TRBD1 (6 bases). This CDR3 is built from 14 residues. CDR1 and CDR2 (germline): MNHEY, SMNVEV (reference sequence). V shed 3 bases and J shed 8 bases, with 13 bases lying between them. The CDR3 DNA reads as TGTGCCAGCAGTTTTCGGCCTAGGGGGGGGGAGCTGTTTTTT. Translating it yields CASSFRPRGGELFF.

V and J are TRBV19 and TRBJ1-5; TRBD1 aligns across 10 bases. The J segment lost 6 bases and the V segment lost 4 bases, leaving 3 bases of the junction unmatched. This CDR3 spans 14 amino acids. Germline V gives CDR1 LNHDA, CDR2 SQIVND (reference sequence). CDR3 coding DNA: TGTGCCAGTAGTAGGACAGGGGGGCCTCAGCCCCAGCATTTT. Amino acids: CASSRTGGPQPQHF.

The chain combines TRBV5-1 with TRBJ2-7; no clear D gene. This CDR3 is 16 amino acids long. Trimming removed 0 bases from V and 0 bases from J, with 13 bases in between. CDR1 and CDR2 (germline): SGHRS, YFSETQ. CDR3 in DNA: TGCGCCAGCAGCTTGGGCCCCCAGCGTAGCTCCTACGAGCAGTACTTC. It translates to CASSLGPQRSSYEQYF.

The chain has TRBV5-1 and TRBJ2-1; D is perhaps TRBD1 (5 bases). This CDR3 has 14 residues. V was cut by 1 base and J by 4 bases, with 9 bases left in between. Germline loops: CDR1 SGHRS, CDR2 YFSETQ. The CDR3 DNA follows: TGCGCCAGCAGCTTGCAGGGCCTGTACAATGAGCAGTTCTTC. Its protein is CASSLQGLYNEQFF.

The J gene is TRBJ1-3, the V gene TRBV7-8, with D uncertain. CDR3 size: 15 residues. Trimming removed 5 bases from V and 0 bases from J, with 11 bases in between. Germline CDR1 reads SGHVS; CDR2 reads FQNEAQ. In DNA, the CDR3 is TGTGCCAGCAGCCCCGGCGGGTCCTCTGGAAACACCATATATTTT. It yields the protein CASSPGGSSGNTIYF.

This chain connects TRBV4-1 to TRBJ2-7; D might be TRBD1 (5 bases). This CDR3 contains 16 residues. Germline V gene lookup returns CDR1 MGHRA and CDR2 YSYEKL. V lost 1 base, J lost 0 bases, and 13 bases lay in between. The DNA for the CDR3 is TGCGCCAGCAGCCAAGGTCCGACAGTCAGCTCCTACGAGCAGTACTTC. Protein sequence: CASSQGPTVSSYEQYF.

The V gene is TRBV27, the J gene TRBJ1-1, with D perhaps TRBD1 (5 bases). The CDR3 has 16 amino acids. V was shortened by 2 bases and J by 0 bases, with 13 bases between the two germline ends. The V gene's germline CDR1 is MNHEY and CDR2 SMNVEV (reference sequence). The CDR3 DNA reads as TGTGCCAGCAGTTTAACGGTCGGGGACTTGAACACTGAAGCTTTCTTT. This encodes CASSLTVGDLNTEAFF.

In DNA form, the CDR3 reads TGTGCCAGCAGCTTAGAGGGGAGCTCCTACAATGAGCAGTTCTTC. Encoded protein: CASSLEGSSYNEQFF. The gene calls are TRBV11-3 and TRBJ2-1; possible D gene TRBD2, 5 bases. This CDR3 is built from 15 residues. Germline CDR1 and CDR2: SGHNT and YENEEA. Trimming removed 0 bases at V and 0 bases at J, with 6 bases between.

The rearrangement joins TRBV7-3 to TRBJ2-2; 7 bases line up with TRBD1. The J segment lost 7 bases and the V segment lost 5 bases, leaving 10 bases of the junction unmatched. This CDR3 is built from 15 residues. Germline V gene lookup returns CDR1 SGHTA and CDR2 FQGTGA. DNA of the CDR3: TGTGCCAGCAGCCGAGGGCTTGCAGGGGGCGGGGAGCTGTTTTTT. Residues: CASSRGLAGGGELFF. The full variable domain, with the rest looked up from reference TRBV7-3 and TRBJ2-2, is GAGVSQTPSNKVTEKGKYVELRCDPISGHTALYWYRQSLGQGPEFLIYFQGTGAADDSGLPNDRFFAVRPEGSVSTLKIQRTERGDSAVYLCASSRGLAGGGELFFGEGSRLTVL.

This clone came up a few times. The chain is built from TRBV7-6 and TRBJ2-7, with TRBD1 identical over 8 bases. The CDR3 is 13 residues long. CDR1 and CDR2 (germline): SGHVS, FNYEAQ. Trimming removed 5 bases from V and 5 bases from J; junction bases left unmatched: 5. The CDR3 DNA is TGTGCCAGCAGCCCGGGACAGGACCACGAGCAGTACTTC. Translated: CASSPGQDHEQYF.

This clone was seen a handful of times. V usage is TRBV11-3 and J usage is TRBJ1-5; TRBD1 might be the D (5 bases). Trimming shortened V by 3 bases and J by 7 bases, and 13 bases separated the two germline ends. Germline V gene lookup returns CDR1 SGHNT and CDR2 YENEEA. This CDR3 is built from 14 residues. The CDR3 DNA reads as TGTGCCAGCAGCTTTGCGGGGCTGGGCCAGCCCCAGCATTTT. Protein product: CASSFAGLGQPQHF.

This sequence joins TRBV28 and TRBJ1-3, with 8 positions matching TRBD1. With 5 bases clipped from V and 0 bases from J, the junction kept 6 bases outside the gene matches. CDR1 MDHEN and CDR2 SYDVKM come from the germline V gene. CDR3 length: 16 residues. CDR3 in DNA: TGTGCCAGCAGTCGACAGGGGATTAGCTCTGGAAACACCATATATTTT. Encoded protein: CASSRQGISSGNTIYF. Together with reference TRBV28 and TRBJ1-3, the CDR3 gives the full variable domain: DVKVTQSSRYLVKRTGEKVFLECVQDMDHENMFWYRQDPGLGLRLIYFSYDVKMKEKGDIPEGYSVSREKKERFSLILESASTNQTSMYLCASSRQGISSGNTIYFGEGSWLTVV.

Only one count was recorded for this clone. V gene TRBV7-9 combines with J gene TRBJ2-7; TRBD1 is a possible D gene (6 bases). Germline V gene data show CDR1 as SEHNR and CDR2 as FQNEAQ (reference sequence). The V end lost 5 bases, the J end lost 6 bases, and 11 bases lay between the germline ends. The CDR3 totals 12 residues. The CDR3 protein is CASSRTGFEQYF. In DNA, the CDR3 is TGTGCCAGCAGCCGAACAGGGTTCGAGCAGTACTTC. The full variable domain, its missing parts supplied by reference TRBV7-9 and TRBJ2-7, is DTGVSQNPRHKITKRGQNVTFRCDPISEHNRLYWYRQTLGQGPEFLTYFQNEAQLEKSRLLSDRFSAERPKGSFSTLEIQRTEQGDSAMYLCASSRTGFEQYFGPGTRLTVT.

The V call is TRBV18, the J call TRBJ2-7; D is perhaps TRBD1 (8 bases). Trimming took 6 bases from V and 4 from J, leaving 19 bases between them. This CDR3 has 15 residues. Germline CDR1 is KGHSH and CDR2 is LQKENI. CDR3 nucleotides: TGTGCCAGCTCGCAGGGGGGGACAGGCGTTTACGAGCAGTACTTC. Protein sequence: CASSQGGTGVYEQYF.

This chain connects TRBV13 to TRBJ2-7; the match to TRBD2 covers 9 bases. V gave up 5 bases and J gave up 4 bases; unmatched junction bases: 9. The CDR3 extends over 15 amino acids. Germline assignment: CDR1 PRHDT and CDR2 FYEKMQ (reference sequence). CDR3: CASSVSASGKYEQYF. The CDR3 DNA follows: TGTGCCAGCAGCGTCTCAGCTAGCGGGAAATACGAGCAGTACTTC.

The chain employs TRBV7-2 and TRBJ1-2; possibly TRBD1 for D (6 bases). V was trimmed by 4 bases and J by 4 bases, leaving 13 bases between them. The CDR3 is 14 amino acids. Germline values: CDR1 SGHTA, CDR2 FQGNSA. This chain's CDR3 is CASSSPGQLYGYTF. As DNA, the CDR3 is TGTGCCAGCAGCTCCCCCGGACAGCTCTATGGCTACACCTTC.

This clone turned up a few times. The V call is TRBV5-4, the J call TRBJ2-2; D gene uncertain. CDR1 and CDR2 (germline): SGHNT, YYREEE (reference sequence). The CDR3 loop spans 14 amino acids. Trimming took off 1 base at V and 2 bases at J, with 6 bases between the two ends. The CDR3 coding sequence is TGTGCCAGCAGCTTGAGTCTTAACACCGGGGAGCTGTTTTTT. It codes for CASSLSLNTGELFF. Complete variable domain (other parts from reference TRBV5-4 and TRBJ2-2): ETGVTQSPTHLIKTRGQQVTLRCSSQSGHNTVSWYQQALGQGPQFIFQYYREEENGRGNFPPRFSGLQFPNYSSELNVNALELDDSALYLCASSLSLNTGELFFGEGSRLTVL.

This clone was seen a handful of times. CDR3 DNA sequence: TGTGCCAGTAGTATGGGATGGCAGGGGTGGGACAATGAGCAGTTCTTC. Translation gives CASSMGWQGWDNEQFF. The chain couples TRBV19 to TRBJ2-1, with D perhaps TRBD1 (6 bases). From germline, CDR1 is LNHDA and CDR2 SQIVND (reference sequence). The V gene lost 3 bases and the J gene lost 5 bases, with 17 bases spanning the gap. This CDR3 region has 16 residues. Full variable domain (outside the CDR3, taken from reference TRBV19 and TRBJ2-1): DGGITQSPKYLFRKEGQNVTLSCEQNLNHDAMYWYRQDPGQGLRLIYYSQIVNDFQKGDIAEGYSVSREKKESFPLTVTSAQKNPTAFYLCASSMGWQGWDNEQFFGPGTRLTVL.

The CDR3 nucleotides read TGTGCCAGTAGACCGGGAAACGGCGATCAGCCCCAGCATTTT. It specifies CASRPGNGDQPQHF. This chain joins TRBV19 and TRBJ1-5, with D unclear. V was clipped by 6 bases and J by 5 bases, with 14 bases between them. The CDR3 totals 14 residues. Germline CDR1 LNHDA, CDR2 SQIVND (reference sequence).

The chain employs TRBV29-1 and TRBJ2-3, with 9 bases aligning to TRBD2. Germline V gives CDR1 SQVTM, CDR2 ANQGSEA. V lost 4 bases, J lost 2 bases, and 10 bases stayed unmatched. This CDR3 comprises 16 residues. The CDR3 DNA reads TGCAGCGTTGTTGGGCTAGCGGGGCCCTCCACAGATACGCAGTATTTT. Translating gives CSVVGLAGPSTDTQYF.

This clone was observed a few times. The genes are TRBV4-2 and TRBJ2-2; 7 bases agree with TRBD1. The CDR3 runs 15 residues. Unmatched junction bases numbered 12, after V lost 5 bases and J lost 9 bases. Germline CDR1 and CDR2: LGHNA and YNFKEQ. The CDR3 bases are TGTGCCAGCAGCGTCGACAGGGTGGATTACCGGGAGCTGTTTTTT. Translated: CASSVDRVDYRELFF.

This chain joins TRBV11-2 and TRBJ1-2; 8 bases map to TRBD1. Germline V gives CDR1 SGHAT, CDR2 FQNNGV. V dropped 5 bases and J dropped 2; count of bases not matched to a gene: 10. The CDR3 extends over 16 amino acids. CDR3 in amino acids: CASSPAHRTGNYGYTF. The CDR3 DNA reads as TGTGCCAGCAGCCCCGCCCACAGGACAGGGAACTATGGCTACACCTTC.

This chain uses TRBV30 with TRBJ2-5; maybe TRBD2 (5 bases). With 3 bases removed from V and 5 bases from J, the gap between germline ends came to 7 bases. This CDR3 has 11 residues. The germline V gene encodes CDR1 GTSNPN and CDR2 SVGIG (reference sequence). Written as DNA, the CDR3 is TGTGCCTGGAGCGGGAAGGAGACCCAGTACTTC. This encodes CAWSGKETQYF.

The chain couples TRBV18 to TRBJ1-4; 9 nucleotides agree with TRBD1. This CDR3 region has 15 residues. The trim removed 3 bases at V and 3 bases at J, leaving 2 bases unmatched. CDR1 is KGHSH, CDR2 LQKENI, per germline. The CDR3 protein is CASSPRTGANEKLFF. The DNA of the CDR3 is TGTGCCAGCTCACCGAGGACAGGGGCTAATGAAAAACTGTTTTTT.